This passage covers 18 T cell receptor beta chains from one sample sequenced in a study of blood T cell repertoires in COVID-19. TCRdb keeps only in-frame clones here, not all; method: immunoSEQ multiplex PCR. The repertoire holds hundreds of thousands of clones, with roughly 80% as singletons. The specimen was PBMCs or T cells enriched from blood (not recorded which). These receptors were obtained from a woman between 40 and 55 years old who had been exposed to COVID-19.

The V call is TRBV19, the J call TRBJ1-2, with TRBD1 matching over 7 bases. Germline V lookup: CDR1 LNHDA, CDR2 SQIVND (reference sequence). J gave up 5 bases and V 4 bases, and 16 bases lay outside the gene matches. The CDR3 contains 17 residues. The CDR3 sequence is CASSKTGTPEMGYGYTF. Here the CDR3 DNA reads TGTGCCAGTAGTAAGACAGGGACCCCCGAGATGGGATATGGCTACACCTTC.

This CDR3 reads CASSSRSGQETQYF. Written as DNA, the CDR3 is TGCGCCAGCAGCTCCCGTAGCGGACAAGAGACCCAGTACTTC. The rearrangement uses TRBV5-1 and TRBJ2-5; a possible D gene is TRBD2 (6 bases). The CDR3 totals 14 residues. The germline gives CDR1 SGHRS, CDR2 YFSETQ. With 3 bases removed from V and 2 bases from J, the gap between germline ends came to 11 bases. The full variable domain, completed using reference TRBV5-1 and TRBJ2-5, is KAGVTQTPRYLIKTRGQQVTLSCSPISGHRSVSWYQQTPGQGLQFLFEYFSETQRNKGNFPGRFSGRQFSNSRSEMNVSTLELGDSALYLCASSSRSGQETQYFGPGTRLLVL.

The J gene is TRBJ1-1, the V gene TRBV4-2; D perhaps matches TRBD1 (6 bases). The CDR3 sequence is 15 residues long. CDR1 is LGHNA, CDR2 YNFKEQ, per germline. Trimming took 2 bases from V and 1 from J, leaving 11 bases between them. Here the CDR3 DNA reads TGTGCCAGCAGCCAACAAAACAGGGAGAACACTGAAGCTTTCTTT. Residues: CASSQQNRENTEAFF.

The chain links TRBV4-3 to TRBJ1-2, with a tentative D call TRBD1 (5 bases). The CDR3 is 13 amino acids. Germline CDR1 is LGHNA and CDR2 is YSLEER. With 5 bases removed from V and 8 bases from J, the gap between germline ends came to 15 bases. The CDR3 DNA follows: TGCGCCAGCAGCGGACCAGGGCCTGGGGGCTACACCTTC. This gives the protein CASSGPGPGGYTF.

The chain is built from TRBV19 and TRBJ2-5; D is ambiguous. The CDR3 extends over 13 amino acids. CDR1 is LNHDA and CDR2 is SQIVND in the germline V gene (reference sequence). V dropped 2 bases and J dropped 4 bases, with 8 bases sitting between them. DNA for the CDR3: TGTGCCAGTAGTATAACGAGCCGAGAGACCCAGTACTTC. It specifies CASSITSRETQYF.

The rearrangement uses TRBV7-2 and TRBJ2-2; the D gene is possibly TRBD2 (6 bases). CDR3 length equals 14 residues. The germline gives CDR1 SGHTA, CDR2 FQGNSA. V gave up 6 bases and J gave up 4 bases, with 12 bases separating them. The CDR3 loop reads CASRTGGFTGELFF. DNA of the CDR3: TGTGCCAGCAGAACCGGGGGTTTCACCGGGGAGCTGTTTTTT.

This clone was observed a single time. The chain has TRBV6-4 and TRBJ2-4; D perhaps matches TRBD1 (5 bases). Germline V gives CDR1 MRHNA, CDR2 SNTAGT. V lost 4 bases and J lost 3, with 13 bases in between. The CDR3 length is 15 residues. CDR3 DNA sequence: TGTGCCAGCAGTGTAAAGGGTAGGGGCAAAAACATTCAGTACTTC. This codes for CASSVKGRGKNIQYF.

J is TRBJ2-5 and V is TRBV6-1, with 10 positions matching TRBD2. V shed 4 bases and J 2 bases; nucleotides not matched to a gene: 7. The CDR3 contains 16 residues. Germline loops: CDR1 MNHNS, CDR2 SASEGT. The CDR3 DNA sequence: TGTGCCAGCAGTGGAGGACTAGCGGCCCTACAAGAGACCCAGTACTTC. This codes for CASSGGLAALQETQYF.

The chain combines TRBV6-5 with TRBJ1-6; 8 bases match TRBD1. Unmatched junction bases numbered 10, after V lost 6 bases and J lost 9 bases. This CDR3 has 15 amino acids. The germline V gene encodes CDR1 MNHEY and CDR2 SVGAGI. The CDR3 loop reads CASRQPRGPGSPLHF. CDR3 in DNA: TGTGCCAGCAGGCAACCCAGGGGGCCGGGTTCACCCCTCCACTTT.

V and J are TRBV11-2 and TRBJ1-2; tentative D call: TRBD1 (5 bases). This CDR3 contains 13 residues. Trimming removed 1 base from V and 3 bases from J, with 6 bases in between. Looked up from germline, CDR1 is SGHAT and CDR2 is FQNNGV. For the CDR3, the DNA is TGTGCCAGCAGCTTAGGGGGGGACTATGGCTACACCTTC. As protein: CASSLGGDYGYTF. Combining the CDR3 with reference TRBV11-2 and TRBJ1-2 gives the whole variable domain EAGVAQSPRYKIIEKRQSVAFWCNPISGHATLYWYQQILGQGPKLLIQFQNNGVVDDSQLPKDRFSAERLKGVDSTLKIQPAKLEDSAVYLCASSLGGDYGYTFGSGTRLTVV.

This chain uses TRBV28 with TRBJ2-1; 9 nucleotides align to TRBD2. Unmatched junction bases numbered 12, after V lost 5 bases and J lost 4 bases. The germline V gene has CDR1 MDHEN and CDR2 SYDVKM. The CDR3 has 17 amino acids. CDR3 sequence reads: CASSTKTAGGRYNEQFF. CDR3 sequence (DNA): TGTGCCAGCAGTACAAAAACCGCGGGGGGGCGGTACAATGAGCAGTTCTTC. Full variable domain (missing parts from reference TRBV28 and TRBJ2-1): DVKVTQSSRYLVKRTGEKVFLECVQDMDHENMFWYRQDPGLGLRLIYFSYDVKMKEKGDIPEGYSVSREKKERFSLILESASTNQTSMYLCASSTKTAGGRYNEQFFGPGTRLTVL.

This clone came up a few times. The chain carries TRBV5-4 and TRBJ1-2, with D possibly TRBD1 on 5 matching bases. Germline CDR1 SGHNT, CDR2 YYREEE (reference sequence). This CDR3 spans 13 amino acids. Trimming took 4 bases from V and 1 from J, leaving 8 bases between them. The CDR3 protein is CASSGGGNYGYTF. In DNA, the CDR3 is TGTGCCAGCAGCGGCGGGGGTAACTATGGCTACACCTTC.

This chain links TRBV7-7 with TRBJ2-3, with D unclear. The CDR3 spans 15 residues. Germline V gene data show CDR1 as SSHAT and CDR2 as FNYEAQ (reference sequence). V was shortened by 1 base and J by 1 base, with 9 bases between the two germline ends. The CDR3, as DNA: TGTGCCAGCAGCTTAGACGCCCAGGGCACAGATACGCAGTATTTT. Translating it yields CASSLDAQGTDTQYF.

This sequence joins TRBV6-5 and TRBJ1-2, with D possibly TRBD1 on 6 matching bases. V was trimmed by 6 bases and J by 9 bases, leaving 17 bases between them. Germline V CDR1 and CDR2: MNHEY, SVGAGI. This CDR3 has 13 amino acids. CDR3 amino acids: CASSLVGRGRYTF. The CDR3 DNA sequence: TGTGCCAGCAGCCTGGTTGGGCGGGGGCGCTACACCTTC.

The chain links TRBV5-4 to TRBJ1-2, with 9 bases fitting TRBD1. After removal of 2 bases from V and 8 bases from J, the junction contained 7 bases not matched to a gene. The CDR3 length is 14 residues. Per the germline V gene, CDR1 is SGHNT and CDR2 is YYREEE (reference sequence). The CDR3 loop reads CASSFTGTGSGYTF. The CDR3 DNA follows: TGTGCCAGCAGCTTCACCGGGACAGGGAGCGGCTACACCTTC.

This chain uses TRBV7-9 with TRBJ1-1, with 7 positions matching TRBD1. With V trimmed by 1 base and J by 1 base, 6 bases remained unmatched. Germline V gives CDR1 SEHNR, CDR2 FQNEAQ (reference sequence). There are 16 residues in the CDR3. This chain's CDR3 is CASSLGWDSSNTEAFF. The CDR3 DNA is TGTGCCAGCAGCTTAGGATGGGACAGCTCGAACACTGAAGCTTTCTTT.

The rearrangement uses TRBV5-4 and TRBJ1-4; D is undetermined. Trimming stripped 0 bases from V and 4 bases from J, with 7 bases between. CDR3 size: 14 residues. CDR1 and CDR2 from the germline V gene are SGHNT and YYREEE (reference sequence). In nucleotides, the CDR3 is TGTGCCAGCAGCTTGGTCGGGGATAATGAAAAACTGTTTTTT. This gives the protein CASSLVGDNEKLFF.

The CDR3, as DNA: TGCGCCAGCAGCCTCGACACAATCTCCACCGGGGAGCTGTTTTTT. Protein sequence: CASSLDTISTGELFF. This chain links TRBV5-1 with TRBJ2-2; D not resolved. With 4 bases removed from V and 4 bases from J, the gap between germline ends came to 14 bases. CDR1 and CDR2 from the germline V gene are SGHRS and YFSETQ. This CDR3 region has 15 residues.